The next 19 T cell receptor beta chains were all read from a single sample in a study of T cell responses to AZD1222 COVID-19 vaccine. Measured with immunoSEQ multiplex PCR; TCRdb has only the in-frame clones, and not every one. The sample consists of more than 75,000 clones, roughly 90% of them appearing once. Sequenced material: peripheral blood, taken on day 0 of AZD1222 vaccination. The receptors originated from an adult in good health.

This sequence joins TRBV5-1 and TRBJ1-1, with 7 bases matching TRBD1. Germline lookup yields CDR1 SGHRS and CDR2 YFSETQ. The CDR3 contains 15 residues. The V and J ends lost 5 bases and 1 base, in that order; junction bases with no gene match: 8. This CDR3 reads CASRNRDSQNTEAFF. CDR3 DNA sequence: TGCGCCAGCAGAAACCGGGACAGTCAGAACACTGAAGCTTTCTTT.

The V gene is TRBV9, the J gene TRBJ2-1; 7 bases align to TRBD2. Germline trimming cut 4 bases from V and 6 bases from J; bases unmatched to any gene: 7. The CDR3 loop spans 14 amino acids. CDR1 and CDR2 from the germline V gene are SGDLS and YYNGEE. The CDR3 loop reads CASSFGLGGNEQFF. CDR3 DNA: TGTGCCAGCAGCTTCGGACTAGGTGGCAATGAGCAGTTCTTC.

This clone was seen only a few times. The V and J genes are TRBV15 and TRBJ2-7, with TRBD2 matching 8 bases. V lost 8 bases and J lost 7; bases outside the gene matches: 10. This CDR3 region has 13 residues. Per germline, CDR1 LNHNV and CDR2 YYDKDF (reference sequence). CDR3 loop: CATAGGSSGEQYF. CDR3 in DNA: TGTGCCACCGCGGGGGGATCCTCTGGGGAGCAGTACTTC. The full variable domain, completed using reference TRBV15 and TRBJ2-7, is DAMVIQNPRYQVTQFGKPVTLSCSQTLNHNVMYWYQQKSSQAPKLLFHYYDKDFNNEADTPDNFQSRRPNTSFCFLDIRSPGLGDTAMYLCATAGGSSGEQYFGPGTRLTVT.

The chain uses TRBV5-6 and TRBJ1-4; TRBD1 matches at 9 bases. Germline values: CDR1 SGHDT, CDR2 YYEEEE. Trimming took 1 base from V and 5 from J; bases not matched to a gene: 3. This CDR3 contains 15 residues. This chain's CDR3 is CASSLKGQGNEKLFF. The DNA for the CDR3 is TGTGCCAGCAGCTTGAAAGGACAGGGGAATGAAAAACTGTTTTTT.

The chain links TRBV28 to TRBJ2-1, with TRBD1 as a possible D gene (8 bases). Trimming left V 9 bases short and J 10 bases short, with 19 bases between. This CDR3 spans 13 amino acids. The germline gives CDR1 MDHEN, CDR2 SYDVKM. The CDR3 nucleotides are TGTGCCAGTTGGGACAGGTTAGCGGGCGAGCAGTTCTTC. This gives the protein CASWDRLAGEQFF.

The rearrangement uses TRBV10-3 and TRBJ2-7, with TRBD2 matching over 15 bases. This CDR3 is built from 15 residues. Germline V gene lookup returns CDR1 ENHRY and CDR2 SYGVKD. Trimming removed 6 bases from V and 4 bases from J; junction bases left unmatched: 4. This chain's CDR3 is CAISTGTSGRYEQYF. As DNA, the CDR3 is TGTGCCATCAGCACTGGGACTAGCGGGAGGTACGAGCAGTACTTC.

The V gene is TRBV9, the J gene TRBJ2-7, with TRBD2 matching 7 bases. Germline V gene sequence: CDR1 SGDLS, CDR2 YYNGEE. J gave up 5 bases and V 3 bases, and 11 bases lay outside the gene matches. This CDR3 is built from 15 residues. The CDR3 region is CASSGGRGARNEQYF. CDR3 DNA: TGTGCCAGCAGCGGAGGGAGGGGCGCGCGGAACGAGCAGTACTTC.

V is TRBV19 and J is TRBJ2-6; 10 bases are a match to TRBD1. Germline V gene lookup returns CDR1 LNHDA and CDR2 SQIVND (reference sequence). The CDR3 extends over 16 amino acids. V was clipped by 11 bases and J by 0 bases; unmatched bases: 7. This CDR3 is CASDRGSPSGANVLTF. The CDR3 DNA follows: TGTGCCTCGGACAGGGGGTCCCCCTCTGGGGCCAACGTCCTGACTTTC.

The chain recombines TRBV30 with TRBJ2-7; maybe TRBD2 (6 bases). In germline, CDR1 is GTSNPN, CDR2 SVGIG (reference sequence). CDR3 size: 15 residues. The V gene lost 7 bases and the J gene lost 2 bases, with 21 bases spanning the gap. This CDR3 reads CASPRRAGDPYEQYF. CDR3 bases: TGTGCCTCCCCCCGGAGGGCTGGCGATCCCTACGAGCAGTACTTC.

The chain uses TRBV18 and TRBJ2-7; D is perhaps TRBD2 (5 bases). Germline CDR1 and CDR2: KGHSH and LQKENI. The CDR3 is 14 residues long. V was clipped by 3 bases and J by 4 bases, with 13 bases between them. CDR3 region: CASSPGVGIYEQYF. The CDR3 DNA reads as TGTGCCAGCTCACCCGGGGTCGGGATATACGAGCAGTACTTC.

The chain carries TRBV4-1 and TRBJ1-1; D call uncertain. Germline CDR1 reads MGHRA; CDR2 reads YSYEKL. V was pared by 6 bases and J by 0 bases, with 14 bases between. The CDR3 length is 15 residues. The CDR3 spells CASSHGSTMNTEAFF. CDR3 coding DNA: TGCGCCAGCAGTCACGGATCAACTATGAACACTGAAGCTTTCTTT.

The CDR3 DNA is TGTGCCAGCAGACTTCGACGTGACGGGCCCCAGCATTTT. Translating gives CASRLRRDGPQHF. The chain combines TRBV6-5 with TRBJ1-5; D gene unclear. Trimming shortened V by 6 bases and J by 9 bases, and 15 bases separated the two germline ends. The germline gives CDR1 MNHEY, CDR2 SVGAGI. The CDR3 runs 13 residues.

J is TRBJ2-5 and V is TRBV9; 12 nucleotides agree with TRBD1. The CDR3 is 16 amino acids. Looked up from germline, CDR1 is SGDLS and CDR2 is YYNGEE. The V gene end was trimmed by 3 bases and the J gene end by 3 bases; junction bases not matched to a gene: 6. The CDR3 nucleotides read TGTGCCAGCAGCGCAGGGACAGGGGGCGCGGAAGAGACCCAGTACTTC. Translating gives CASSAGTGGAEETQYF.

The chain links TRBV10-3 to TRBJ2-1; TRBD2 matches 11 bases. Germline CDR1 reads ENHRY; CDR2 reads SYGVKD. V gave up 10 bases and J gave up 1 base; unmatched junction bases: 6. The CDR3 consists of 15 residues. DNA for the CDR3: TGTGCCACCACTAGCGGGAGAACGTCCTACAATGAGCAGTTCTTC. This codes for CATTSGRTSYNEQFF.

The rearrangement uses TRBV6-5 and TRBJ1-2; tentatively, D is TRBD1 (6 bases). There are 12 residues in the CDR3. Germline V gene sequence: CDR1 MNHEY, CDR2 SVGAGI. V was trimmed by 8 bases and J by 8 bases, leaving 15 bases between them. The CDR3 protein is CASGQTLGGYTF. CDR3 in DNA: TGTGCCAGCGGACAGACGCTCGGCGGCTACACCTTC.

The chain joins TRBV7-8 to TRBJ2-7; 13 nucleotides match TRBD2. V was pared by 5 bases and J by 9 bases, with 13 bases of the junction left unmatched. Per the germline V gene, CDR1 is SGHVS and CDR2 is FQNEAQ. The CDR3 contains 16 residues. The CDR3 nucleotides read TGTGCCAGCAGCCCGGGGACTAGCGGGACCCTCGCGGGGCAGTACTTC. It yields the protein CASSPGTSGTLAGQYF.

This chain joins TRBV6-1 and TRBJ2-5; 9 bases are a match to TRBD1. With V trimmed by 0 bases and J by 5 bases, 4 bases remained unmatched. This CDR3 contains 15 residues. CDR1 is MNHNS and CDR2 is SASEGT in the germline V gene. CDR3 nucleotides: TGTGCCAGCAGTGAAGCACAGGGGGCGCGGGAGACCCAGTACTTC. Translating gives CASSEAQGARETQYF.

CDR3 protein: CASSLFLTDTQYF. CDR3 nucleotide sequence: TGTGCCAGCAGTTTGTTCCTCACAGATACGCAGTATTTT. The chain combines TRBV27 with TRBJ2-3, with D uncertain. The CDR3 runs to 13 residues. Germline-derived CDR1 and CDR2 are MNHEY and SMNVEV (reference sequence). V was pared by 3 bases and J by 2 bases, with 6 bases between.

The CDR3 reads CASSPQGYNSPLHF. CDR3 nucleotide sequence: TGTGCCAGCAGCCCACAGGGCTATAATTCACCCCTCCACTTT. The chain uses TRBV9 and TRBJ1-6; TRBD1 is a possible D gene (6 bases). This CDR3 is built from 14 residues. CDR1 and CDR2 from the germline V gene are SGDLS and YYNGEE. Between the trimmed V and J ends, which lost 4 bases and 3 bases, there was a span of 8 bases.